Each of the 7 T cell receptor beta chains below was sequenced from the same sample in a study of cytomegalovirus exposure and HLA in healthy donors. The PCR was carried out with 60 Vbeta primers and 13 Jbeta primers. Clones were read by immunoSEQ multiplex PCR, and TCRdb kept only the in-frame ones, dropping some. The profile covers some 140,000 clones, with roughly three quarters appearing a single time and 9.5% to 15% taken by the ten largest. The specimen sequenced was PBMCs. These receptors all come from a man under 40 in good health and CMV-seropositive.

This chain joins TRBV9 and TRBJ2-7; D is ambiguous. There are 14 residues in the CDR3. Germline assignment: CDR1 SGDLS and CDR2 YYNGEE. V lost 2 bases, J lost 0 bases, and 9 bases lay in between. The CDR3 DNA follows: TGTGCCAGCAGCGTTGCACCGAGCTCCTACGAGCAGTACTTC. Translating gives CASSVAPSSYEQYF. The full variable domain, its missing parts supplied by reference TRBV9 and TRBJ2-7, is DSGVTQTPKHLITATGQRVTLRCSPRSGDLSVYWYQQSLDQGLQFLIQYYNGEERAKGNILERFSAQQFPDLHSELNLSSLELGDSALYFCASSVAPSSYEQYFGPGTRLTVT.

CDR3 DNA: TGTGCCAGCAGCCCCCGGGCCTTAGGCGGGGAAAAACTGTTTTTT. Its translation is CASSPRALGGEKLFF. The V call is TRBV9, the J call TRBJ1-4, with no clear D. The CDR3 sequence is 15 residues long. CDR1 SGDLS and CDR2 YYNGEE come from the germline V gene. V dropped 4 bases and J dropped 8 bases, with 18 bases sitting between them.

This chain joins TRBV28 and TRBJ1-2; D remains unclear. Per the germline V gene, CDR1 is MDHEN and CDR2 is SYDVKM. The germline V and J ends were trimmed by 5 bases and 3 bases, with 10 bases remaining between them. This CDR3 contains 13 residues. The CDR3 region has the DNA TGTGCCAGCAGTCCCGGAGTCTACTATGGCTACACCTTC. Encoded protein: CASSPGVYYGYTF.

This chain connects TRBV29-1 to TRBJ2-2; D is undetermined. CDR3 length: 13 amino acids. The V and J ends lost 3 bases and 0 bases respectively, with 5 bases between them. Germline V gene data show CDR1 as SQVTM and CDR2 as ANQGSEA. CDR3 sequence (DNA): TGCAGCGTTGATGCGACGAACACCGGGGAGCTGTTTTTT. Its protein is CSVDATNTGELFF.

This clone was detected only once. This chain connects TRBV30 to TRBJ1-6; 7 positions match TRBD1. The J segment lost 4 bases and the V segment lost 5 bases, leaving 5 bases of the junction unmatched. Germline V CDR1 and CDR2: GTSNPN, SVGIG (reference sequence). The CDR3 covers 14 residues. CDR3 in amino acids: CAWGKGQYNSPLHF. In nucleotides, the CDR3 is TGTGCCTGGGGAAAGGGACAGTATAATTCACCCCTCCACTTT.

The chain combines TRBV9 with TRBJ2-2; 7 nucleotides align to TRBD2. The CDR3 is 15 residues long. Germline V gene lookup returns CDR1 SGDLS and CDR2 YYNGEE. The V segment lost 0 bases and the J segment 10 bases; nucleotides outside the gene matches: 9. This CDR3 is CASSVEGTMSEELFF. CDR3 nucleotide sequence: TGTGCCAGCAGCGTAGAGGGGACTATGAGTGAGGAGCTGTTTTTT.

The chain couples TRBV5-6 to TRBJ2-7; D is unresolved. The CDR3 covers 12 residues. Trimming took 0 bases from V and 3 from J, leaving 4 bases between them. Germline CDR1 and CDR2: SGHDT and YYEEEE. CDR3 amino acids: CASSLDGYEQYF. The CDR3 coding sequence is TGTGCCAGCAGCTTGGACGGCTACGAGCAGTACTTC.